Below are 27 T cell receptor beta chains sequenced from a single sample in a study of cytomegalovirus exposure and HLA in healthy donors. 60 Vbeta and 13 Jbeta primers were used in PCR. The table came from immunoSEQ multiplex PCR; TCRdb's copy has only in-frame clones and leaves some out. The repertoire consists of roughly 110,000 clones, with 70% to 80% occurring once and the leading ten covering 10% to 15%. Input material: PBMCs. The source of these receptors is a woman between 35 and 50 years old in good health and CMV-seropositive.

This chain joins TRBV5-1 and TRBJ2-5, with D uncertain. V shed 0 bases and J shed 2 bases, with 5 bases lying between them. The length of the CDR3 is 13 residues. Germline V CDR1 and CDR2: SGHRS, YFSETQ. CDR3 protein: CASSLAQQETQYF. The CDR3 DNA follows: TGCGCCAGCAGCTTGGCTCAGCAAGAGACCCAGTACTTC.

The rearrangement links TRBV6-6 to TRBJ1-5, with TRBD1 as a possible D gene (5 bases). This CDR3 is built from 14 residues. Germline-derived CDR1 and CDR2 are MNHNY and SVGAGI (reference sequence). Between the trimmed V and J ends, which lost 5 bases and 7 bases, there was a span of 15 bases. CDR3 loop: CASSQPPRGQPQHF. The CDR3 DNA sequence: TGTGCCAGCAGTCAACCTCCCCGGGGGCAGCCCCAGCATTTT.

This clone came up once. The V and J genes are TRBV10-3 and TRBJ1-5, with D tentatively TRBD1 (5 bases). Between the trimmed V and J ends, which lost 11 bases and 0 bases, there was a span of 14 bases. In germline, CDR1 is ENHRY, CDR2 SYGVKD. CDR3 length equals 14 residues. CDR3 residues: CAVTPDISNQPQHF. In DNA form, the CDR3 reads TGTGCCGTCACCCCGGACATTAGCAATCAGCCCCAGCATTTT.

This clone was observed a few times. This rearrangement joins TRBV30 to TRBJ2-7, with D tentatively TRBD1 (6 bases). Trimming removed 5 bases at V and 5 bases at J, with 13 bases between. Germline V gives CDR1 GTSNPN, CDR2 SVGIG (reference sequence). The CDR3 runs 12 residues. The CDR3 loop is CAWEWAGDEQYF. CDR3 bases: TGTGCCTGGGAATGGGCAGGGGACGAGCAGTACTTC.

V usage is TRBV30 and J usage is TRBJ1-5; 7 bases match TRBD1. There are 13 residues in the CDR3. J lost 2 bases, V lost 6 bases, and 4 bases had no gene match. Germline V gene lookup returns CDR1 GTSNPN and CDR2 SVGIG (reference sequence). The CDR3 loop reads CACNRGGNQPQHF. The CDR3 nucleotides are TGTGCCTGCAACAGGGGAGGCAATCAGCCCCAGCATTTT.

This clone was recorded a few times. The chain has TRBV7-9 and TRBJ1-2; D may be TRBD1 (6 bases). The germline CDR1 and CDR2 sequences are SEHNR and FQNEAQ (reference sequence). The length of the CDR3 is 14 residues. Trimming shortened V by 5 bases and J by 8 bases, and 18 bases separated the two germline ends. The CDR3, as DNA: TGTGCCAGCAGCCAACTTTCAGGGGCTCAAGGCTACACCTTC. Encoded protein: CASSQLSGAQGYTF.

The chain joins TRBV7-6 to TRBJ1-3; tentatively, D is TRBD1 (5 bases). Trimming took off 5 bases at V and 0 bases at J, with 14 bases between the two ends. The germline CDR1 and CDR2 sequences are SGHVS and FNYEAQ. This CDR3 is 16 amino acids long. CDR3 residues: CASSPQTASSGNTIYF. The CDR3 region has the DNA TGTGCCAGCAGCCCCCAGACAGCCTCCTCTGGAAACACCATATATTTT.

The chain carries TRBV6-1 and TRBJ2-3; 7 bases line up with TRBD2. This CDR3 spans 15 amino acids. Germline trimming cut 4 bases from V and 1 base from J; bases unmatched to any gene: 5. From germline, CDR1 is MNHNS and CDR2 SASEGT. The DNA of the CDR3 is TGTGCCAGCAGTGGCGGGGGAGGGGGCACAGATACGCAGTATTTT. Its protein product is CASSGGGGGTDTQYF.

This chain joins TRBV6-1 and TRBJ2-7, with D possibly being TRBD1 (6 bases). Germline CDR1 reads MNHNS; CDR2 reads SASEGT. This CDR3 is built from 15 residues. Trimming cost V 4 bases and J 3 bases, with 16 bases left between them. The CDR3 DNA reads as TGTGCCAGCAGTGCCACCCCGACAGGCGGCTACGAGCAGTACTTC. It encodes CASSATPTGGYEQYF.

This clone was recorded only once. This chain uses TRBV2 with TRBJ2-6; D possibly corresponds to TRBD2 (6 bases). Germline V CDR1 and CDR2: SNHLY, FYNNEI. The CDR3 length is 18 residues. Trimming stripped 0 bases from V and 0 bases from J, with 12 bases between. The CDR3: CASSEARDGSSGANVLTF. DNA of the CDR3: TGTGCCAGCAGTGAAGCGAGGGACGGGAGCTCTGGGGCCAACGTCCTGACTTTC.

The chain recombines TRBV6-5 with TRBJ1-1; TRBD1 matches 11 bases. After removal of 5 bases from V and 4 bases from J, the junction contained 6 bases not matched to a gene. The length of the CDR3 is 15 residues. The germline gives CDR1 MNHEY, CDR2 SVGAGI. The CDR3 nucleotides are TGTGCCAGCAGTCATTCTGGGACAGGGGGCACTGAAGCTTTCTTT. Translation gives CASSHSGTGGTEAFF.

The rearrangement links TRBV7-9 to TRBJ1-2; D might be TRBD1 (5 bases). The CDR3 covers 13 residues. The germline CDR1 and CDR2 sequences are SEHNR and FQNEAQ (reference sequence). V gave up 1 base and J gave up 8 bases, with 11 bases separating them. The chain's CDR3 is CASSLDLGAGYTF. In DNA, the CDR3 is TGTGCCAGCAGCTTAGACTTAGGGGCAGGCTACACCTTC.

In this sample, this clone turned up a few times. This chain joins TRBV29-1 and TRBJ2-4, with TRBD2 as a possible D gene (5 bases). This CDR3 has 16 residues. Trimming cost V 0 bases and J 7 bases, with 19 bases left between them. The V gene's germline CDR1 is SQVTM and CDR2 ANQGSEA. CDR3 sequence: CSVEDVSWVGANIQYF. The CDR3 DNA sequence: TGCAGCGTTGAAGATGTGTCCTGGGTGGGAGCGAACATTCAGTACTTC.

The chain has TRBV18 and TRBJ1-1; the D is unclear. Germline V CDR1 and CDR2: KGHSH, LQKENI. V was clipped by 0 bases and J by 5 bases, with 10 bases between them. This CDR3 is 14 amino acids long. The CDR3 sequence: CASSPPASRTEAFF. DNA for the CDR3: TGTGCCAGCTCACCACCCGCCTCGCGAACTGAAGCTTTCTTT.

V usage is TRBV19 and J usage is TRBJ1-1, with D perhaps matching TRBD1 (5 bases). The V gene's germline CDR1 is LNHDA and CDR2 SQIVND (reference sequence). CDR3 length: 16 residues. Trimming left V 4 bases short and J 0 bases short, with 15 bases between. The CDR3 region has the DNA TGTGCCAGTAGTACGATAGACAGCATCTTGAACACTGAAGCTTTCTTT. This sequence encodes CASSTIDSILNTEAFF.

The chain couples TRBV5-6 to TRBJ1-1, with D possibly TRBD1 on 5 matching bases. The CDR3 covers 13 residues. V gave up 2 bases and J gave up 7 bases, with 12 bases separating them. Germline CDR1 reads SGHDT; CDR2 reads YYEEEE. CDR3 sequence (DNA): TGTGCCAGCAGCTTCGGCAGGGTGGGTGAAGCTTTCTTT. Translation: CASSFGRVGEAFF.

The rearrangement links TRBV27 to TRBJ2-7; 11 nucleotides align to TRBD2. The CDR3 length is 14 residues. The germline V gene has CDR1 MNHEY and CDR2 SMNVEV (reference sequence). The ends lost 6 bases at V and 2 bases at J; junction bases unmatched: 3. The CDR3 nucleotides read TGTGCCAGCAGACCTAGCGGGGGGACCTACGAGCAGTACTTC. Its protein is CASRPSGGTYEQYF.

V and J are TRBV2 and TRBJ1-6; D gene ambiguous. The CDR3 sequence is 15 residues long. Trimming took off 2 bases at V and 0 bases at J, with 5 bases between the two ends. Germline values: CDR1 SNHLY, CDR2 FYNNEI. CDR3 bases: TGTGCCAGCAGTGAAACTAGCTCCTATAATTCACCCCTCCACTTT. Translating it yields CASSETSSYNSPLHF.

The V and J genes are TRBV6-5 and TRBJ2-5; D may be TRBD2 (5 bases). This CDR3 has 15 residues. Trimming cost V 2 bases and J 0 bases, with 10 bases left between them. Looked up from germline, CDR1 is MNHEY and CDR2 is SVGAGI. CDR3: CASSYGEGYQETQYF. CDR3 DNA: TGTGCCAGCAGTTACGGCGAGGGCTACCAAGAGACCCAGTACTTC.

This chain connects TRBV30 to TRBJ2-7; the D gene is possibly TRBD2 (6 bases). Germline-derived CDR1 and CDR2 are GTSNPN and SVGIG (reference sequence). The CDR3 contains 15 residues. Trimming cost V 1 base and J 0 bases, with 13 bases left between them. The CDR3 loop is CAWSGSGTVSYEQYF. CDR3 DNA: TGTGCCTGGAGTGGATCCGGGACTGTCTCCTACGAGCAGTACTTC.

This chain links TRBV30 with TRBJ2-7; weak D call: TRBD2 (5 bases). Trimming stripped 0 bases from V and 7 bases from J, with 10 bases between. Germline V gene lookup returns CDR1 GTSNPN and CDR2 SVGIG (reference sequence). CDR3 length: 12 amino acids. The CDR3 DNA follows: TGTGCCTGGAGTGTCTTCCGAGGGGAGCAGTACTTC. Its translation is CAWSVFRGEQYF.

This clone was seen at least ten times. This chain uses TRBV5-6 with TRBJ2-3; 11 bases are a match to TRBD2. CDR1 and CDR2 from the germline V gene are SGHDT and YYEEEE. Trimming at V came to 0 bases and at J to 5 bases, leaving 5 bases not matched to a gene. The length of the CDR3 is 16 residues. CDR3 bases: TGTGCCAGCAGCTTGGGTAGCGGGGGGGCGATAGATACGCAGTATTTT. Its protein is CASSLGSGGAIDTQYF. Using reference TRBV5-6 and TRBJ2-3 for the parts outside the CDR3, the full variable domain is DAGVTQSPTHLIKTRGQQVTLRCSPKSGHDTVSWYQQALGQGPQFIFQYYEEEERQRGNFPDRFSGHQFPNYSSELNVNALLLGDSALYLCASSLGSGGAIDTQYFGPGTRLTVL.

This clone was observed a handful of times. DNA for the CDR3: TGTGCCAGCAGTGAGTCAACCGCTGCGAAGTCACCCCTCCACTTT. As protein: CASSESTAAKSPLHF. This sequence joins TRBV6-1 and TRBJ1-6; D ambiguous. The CDR3 totals 15 residues. The germline V and J ends were trimmed by 3 bases and 10 bases, with 16 bases remaining between them. The germline V gene has CDR1 MNHNS and CDR2 SASEGT.

The chain uses TRBV19 and TRBJ1-3, with TRBD1 matching over 7 bases. The CDR3 loop spans 14 amino acids. Losses at the gene ends were 3 bases for V and 4 bases for J; bases not matched to a gene: 3. The germline CDR1 and CDR2 sequences are LNHDA and SQIVND (reference sequence). CDR3 DNA sequence: TGTGCCAGTAGTATCCTGACAGGGGGAAACACCATATATTTT. Translating gives CASSILTGGNTIYF.

This clone was counted once. V is TRBV30 and J is TRBJ1-2; tentative D call: TRBD1 (6 bases). Deletions cut 2 bases from V and 6 bases from J, with 10 bases between. Germline V gene sequence: CDR1 GTSNPN, CDR2 SVGIG (reference sequence). The CDR3 loop spans 12 amino acids. The CDR3 nucleotides are TGTGCCTGGAGTAAACAGGGAAATGGCTACACCTTC. Amino acids: CAWSKQGNGYTF.

This chain links TRBV5-1 with TRBJ1-5, with D possibly matching TRBD1 (5 bases). Germline loops: CDR1 SGHRS, CDR2 YFSETQ. V was trimmed by 0 bases and J by 7 bases, leaving 11 bases between them. CDR3 length: 14 residues. Written as DNA, the CDR3 is TGCGCCAGCAGCTTGGACGGGGGGGAACAGCCCCAGCATTTT. It translates to CASSLDGGEQPQHF.

The J gene is TRBJ2-5, the V gene TRBV30; TRBD2 matches 7 bases. CDR1 and CDR2 from the germline V gene are GTSNPN and SVGIG (reference sequence). V shed 4 bases, J shed 1 base, and the junction held 9 bases outside the gene matches. CDR3 length equals 15 residues. The CDR3 here is CAWTLGLGPQETQYF. The DNA for the CDR3 is TGTGCCTGGACACTCGGACTAGGACCCCAAGAGACCCAGTACTTC.